This T cell receptor beta chain was sequenced during a study of blood T cell repertoires in COVID-19. Study-wide background: Spain, Italy and the United States supplied samples that represented acute and convalescent COVID-19. Sample material is recorded as cDNA or gDNA derived from T cells, B-cell-depleted T cells, or PBMCs.

With 3 bases removed from V and 0 bases from J, the gap between germline ends came to 9 bases. This CDR3 has 14 amino acids. Germline lookup yields CDR1 SNHLY and CDR2 FYNNEI. In the source study's methods: Estimated nucleated cell counts came from reference gene primer amplification. Data came from immunoSEQ multiplex PCR; TCRdb stores just in-frame clones and leaves some out. Clone size and V and J calls were adopted from that table, with D and trimming inferred from the DNA. The table lists tens of thousands of clones, 65% to 90% of them singletons. Specimen: peripheral blood. This chain links TRBV2 with TRBJ2-7, with D unresolved. The source of this sequence is a man aged 55 to 69 with acute or convalescent COVID-19. The CDR3 coding sequence is TGTGCCAGCAGTGACAGGCAAAGCTCCTACGAGCAGTACTTC. It yields the protein CASSDRQSSYEQYF.